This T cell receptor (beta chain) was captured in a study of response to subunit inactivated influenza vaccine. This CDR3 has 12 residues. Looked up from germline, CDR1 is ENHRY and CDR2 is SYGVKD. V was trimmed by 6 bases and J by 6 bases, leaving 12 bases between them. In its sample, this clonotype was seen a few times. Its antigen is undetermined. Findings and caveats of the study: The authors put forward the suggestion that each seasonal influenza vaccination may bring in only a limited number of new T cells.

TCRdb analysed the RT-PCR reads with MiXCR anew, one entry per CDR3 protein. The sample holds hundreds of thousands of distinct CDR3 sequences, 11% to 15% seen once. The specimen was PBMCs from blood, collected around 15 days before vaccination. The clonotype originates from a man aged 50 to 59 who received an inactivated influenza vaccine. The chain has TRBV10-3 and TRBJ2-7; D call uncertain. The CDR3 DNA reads TGTGCCATCAGCGGCGGTGATCGCGAGCAGTACTTC. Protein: CAISGGDREQYF.